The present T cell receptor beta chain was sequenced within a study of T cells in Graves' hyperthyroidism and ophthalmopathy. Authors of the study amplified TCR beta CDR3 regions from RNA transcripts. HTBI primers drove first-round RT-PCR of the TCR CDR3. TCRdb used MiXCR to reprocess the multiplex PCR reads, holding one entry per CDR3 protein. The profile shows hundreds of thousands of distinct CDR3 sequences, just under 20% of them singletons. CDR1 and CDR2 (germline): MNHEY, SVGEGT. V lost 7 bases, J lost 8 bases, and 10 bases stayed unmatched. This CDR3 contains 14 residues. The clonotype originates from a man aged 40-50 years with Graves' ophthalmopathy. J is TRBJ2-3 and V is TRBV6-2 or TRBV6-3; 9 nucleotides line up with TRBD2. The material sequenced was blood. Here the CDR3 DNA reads TGTGCCAGCACCGAGCGGGGGGCCCCGGGTACGCAGTATTTT. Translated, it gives CASTERGAPGTQYF.